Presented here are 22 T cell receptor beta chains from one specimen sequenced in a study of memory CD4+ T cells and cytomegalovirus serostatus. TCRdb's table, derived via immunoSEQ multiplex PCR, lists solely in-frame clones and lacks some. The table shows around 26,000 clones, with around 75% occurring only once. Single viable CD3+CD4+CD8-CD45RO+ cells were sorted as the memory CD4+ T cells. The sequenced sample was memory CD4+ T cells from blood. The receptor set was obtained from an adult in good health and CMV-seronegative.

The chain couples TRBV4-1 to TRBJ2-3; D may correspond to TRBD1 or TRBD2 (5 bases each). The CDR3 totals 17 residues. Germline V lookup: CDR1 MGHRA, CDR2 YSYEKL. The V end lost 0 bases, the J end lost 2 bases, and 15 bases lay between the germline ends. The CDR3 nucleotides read TGCGCCAGCAGCCAAGAATGGGGGAACCTAAACACAGATACGCAGTATTTT. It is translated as CASSQEWGNLNTDTQYF.

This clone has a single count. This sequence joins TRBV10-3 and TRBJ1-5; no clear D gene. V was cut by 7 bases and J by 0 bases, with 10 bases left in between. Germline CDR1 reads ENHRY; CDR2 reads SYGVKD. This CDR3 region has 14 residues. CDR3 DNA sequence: TGTGCCATCAATCCCGGGTATAGCAATCAGCCCCAGCATTTT. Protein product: CAINPGYSNQPQHF.

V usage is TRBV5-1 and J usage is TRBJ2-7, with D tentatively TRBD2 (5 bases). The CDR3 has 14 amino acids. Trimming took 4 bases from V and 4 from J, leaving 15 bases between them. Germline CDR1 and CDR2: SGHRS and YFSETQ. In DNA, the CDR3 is TGCGCCAGCAGCCCTATCGGGGAGCATTACGAGCAGTACTTC. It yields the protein CASSPIGEHYEQYF.

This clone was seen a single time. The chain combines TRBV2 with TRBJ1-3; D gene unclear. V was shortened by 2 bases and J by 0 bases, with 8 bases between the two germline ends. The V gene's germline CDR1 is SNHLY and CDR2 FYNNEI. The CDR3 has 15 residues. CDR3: CASSERYASGNTIYF. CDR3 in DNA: TGTGCCAGCAGTGAACGGTACGCCTCTGGAAACACCATATATTTT.

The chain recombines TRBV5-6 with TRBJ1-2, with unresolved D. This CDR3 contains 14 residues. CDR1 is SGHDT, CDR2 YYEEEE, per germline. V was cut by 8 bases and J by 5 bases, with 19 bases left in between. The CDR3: CASSQSWAGYGYTF. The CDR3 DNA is TGTGCCAGTAGCCAGTCCTGGGCGGGGTATGGCTACACCTTC. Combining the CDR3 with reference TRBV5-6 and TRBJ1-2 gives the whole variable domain DAGVTQSPTHLIKTRGQQVTLRCSPKSGHDTVSWYQQALGQGPQFIFQYYEEEERQRGNFPDRFSGHQFPNYSSELNVNALLLGDSALYLCASSQSWAGYGYTFGSGTRLTVV.

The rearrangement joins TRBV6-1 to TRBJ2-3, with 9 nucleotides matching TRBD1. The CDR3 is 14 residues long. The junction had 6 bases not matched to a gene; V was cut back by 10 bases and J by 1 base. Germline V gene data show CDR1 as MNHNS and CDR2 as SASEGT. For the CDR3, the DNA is TGTGCCATCGAACAGGGGGCGCGCACAGATACGCAGTATTTT. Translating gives CAIEQGARTDTQYF.

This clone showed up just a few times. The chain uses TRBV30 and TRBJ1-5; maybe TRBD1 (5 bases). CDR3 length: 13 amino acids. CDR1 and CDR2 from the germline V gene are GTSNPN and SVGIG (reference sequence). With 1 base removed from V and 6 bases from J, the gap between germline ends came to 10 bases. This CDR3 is CAWSASGGQPQHF. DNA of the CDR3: TGTGCCTGGAGTGCTTCGGGGGGTCAGCCCCAGCATTTT. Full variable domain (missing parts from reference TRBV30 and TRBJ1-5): SQTIHQWPATLVQPVGSPLSLECTVEGTSNPNLYWYRQAAGRGLQLLFYSVGIGQISSEVPQNLSASRPQDRQFILSSKKLLLSDSGFYLCAWSASGGQPQHFGDGTRLSIL.

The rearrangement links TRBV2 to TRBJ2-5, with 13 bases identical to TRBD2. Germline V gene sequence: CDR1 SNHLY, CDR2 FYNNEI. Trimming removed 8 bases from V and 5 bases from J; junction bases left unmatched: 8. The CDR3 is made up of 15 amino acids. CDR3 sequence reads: CASRFLLAGGETQYF. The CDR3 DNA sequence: TGTGCCAGCCGCTTTTTACTAGCGGGGGGGGAGACCCAGTACTTC.

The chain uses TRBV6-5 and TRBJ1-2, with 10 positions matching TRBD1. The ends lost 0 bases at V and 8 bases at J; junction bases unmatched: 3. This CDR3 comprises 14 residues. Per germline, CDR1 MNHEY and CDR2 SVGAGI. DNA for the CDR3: TGTGCCAGCAGTTACTCGACAGGGGGCAGGGGCTACACCTTC. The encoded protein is CASSYSTGGRGYTF.

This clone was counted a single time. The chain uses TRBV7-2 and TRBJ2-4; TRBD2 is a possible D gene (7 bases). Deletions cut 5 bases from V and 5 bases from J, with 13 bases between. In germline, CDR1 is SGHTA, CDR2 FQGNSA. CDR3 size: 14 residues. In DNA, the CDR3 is TGTGCCAGCAGCGGGGGGGCGGCCCAAAACATTCAGTACTTC. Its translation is CASSGGAAQNIQYF.

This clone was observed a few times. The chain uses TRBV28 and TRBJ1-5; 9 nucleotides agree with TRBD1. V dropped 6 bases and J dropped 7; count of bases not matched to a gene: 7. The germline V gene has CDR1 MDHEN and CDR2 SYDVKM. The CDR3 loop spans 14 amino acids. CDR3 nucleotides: TGTGCCAGCAGGACGGGACAGGGTTTGCAGCCCCAGCATTTT. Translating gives CASRTGQGLQPQHF.

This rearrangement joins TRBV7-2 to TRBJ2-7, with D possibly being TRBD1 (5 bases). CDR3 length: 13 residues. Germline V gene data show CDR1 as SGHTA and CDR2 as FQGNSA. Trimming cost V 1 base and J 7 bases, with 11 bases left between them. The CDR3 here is CASSLGRVAEQYF. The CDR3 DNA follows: TGTGCCAGCAGCTTAGGCAGGGTTGCGGAGCAGTACTTC.

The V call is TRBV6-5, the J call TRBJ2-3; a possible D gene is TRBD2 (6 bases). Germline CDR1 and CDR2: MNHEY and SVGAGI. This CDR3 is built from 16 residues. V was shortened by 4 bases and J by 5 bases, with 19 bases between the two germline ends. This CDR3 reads CASSSHVAGRGDTQYF. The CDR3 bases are TGTGCCAGCAGTTCCCACGTGGCGGGGCGAGGAGATACGCAGTATTTT.

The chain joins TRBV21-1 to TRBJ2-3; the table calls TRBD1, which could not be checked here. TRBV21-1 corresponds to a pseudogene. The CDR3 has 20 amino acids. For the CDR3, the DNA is TGTGCCAGCAACCCAGTCCCGGGACAGGGGGCCCAGGTGGAGACAGATACGCAGTATTTT. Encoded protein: CASNPVPGQGAQVETDTQYF.

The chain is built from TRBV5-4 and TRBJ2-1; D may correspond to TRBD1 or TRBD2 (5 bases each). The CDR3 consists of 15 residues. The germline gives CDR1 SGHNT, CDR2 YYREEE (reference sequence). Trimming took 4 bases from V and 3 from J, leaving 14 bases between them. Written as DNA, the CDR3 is TGTGCCAGCAGCCTTCGTGAGGGGTTCTACAATGAGCAGTTCTTC. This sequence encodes CASSLREGFYNEQFF.

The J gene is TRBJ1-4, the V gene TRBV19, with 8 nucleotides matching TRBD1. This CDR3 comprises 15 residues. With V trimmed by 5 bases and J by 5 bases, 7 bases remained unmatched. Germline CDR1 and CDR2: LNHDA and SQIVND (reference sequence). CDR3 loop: CASSPPGQVNEKLFF. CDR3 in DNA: TGTGCCAGTAGTCCACCGGGACAGGTCAATGAAAAACTGTTTTTT.

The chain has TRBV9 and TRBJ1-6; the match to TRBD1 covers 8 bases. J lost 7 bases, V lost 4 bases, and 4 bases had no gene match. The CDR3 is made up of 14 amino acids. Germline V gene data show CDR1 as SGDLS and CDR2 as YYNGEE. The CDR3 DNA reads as TGTGCCAGCAGCCCTCGACAGGGGAATTCACCCCTCCACTTT. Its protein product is CASSPRQGNSPLHF.

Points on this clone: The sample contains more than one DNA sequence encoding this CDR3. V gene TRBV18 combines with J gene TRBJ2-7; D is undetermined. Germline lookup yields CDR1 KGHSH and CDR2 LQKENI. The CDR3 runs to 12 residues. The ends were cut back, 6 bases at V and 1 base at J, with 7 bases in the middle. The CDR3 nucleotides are TGTGCCAGCTCCCCCGAGTCCTACGAGCAGTACTTC. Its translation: CASSPESYEQYF.

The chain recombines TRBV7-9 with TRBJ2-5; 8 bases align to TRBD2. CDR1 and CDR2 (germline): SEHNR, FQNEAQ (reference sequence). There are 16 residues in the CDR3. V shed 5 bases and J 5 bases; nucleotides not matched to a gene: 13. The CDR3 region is CASSRGTGGAGETQYF. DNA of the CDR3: TGTGCCAGCAGCCGCGGGACCGGGGGGGCTGGGGAGACCCAGTACTTC.

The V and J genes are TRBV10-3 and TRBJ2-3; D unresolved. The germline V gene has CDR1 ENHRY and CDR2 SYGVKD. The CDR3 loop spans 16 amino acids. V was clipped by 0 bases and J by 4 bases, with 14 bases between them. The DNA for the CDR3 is TGTGCCATCAGTGAGTCCGCAATCGATGGTTCAGATACGCAGTATTTT. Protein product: CAISESAIDGSDTQYF.

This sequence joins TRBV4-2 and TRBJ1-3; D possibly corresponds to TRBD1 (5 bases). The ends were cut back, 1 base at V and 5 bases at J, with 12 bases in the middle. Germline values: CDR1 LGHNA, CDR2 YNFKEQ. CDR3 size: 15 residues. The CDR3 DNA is TGTGCCAGCAGCCAAGGAACAGGTTTAAGAAACACCATATATTTT. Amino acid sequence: CASSQGTGLRNTIYF.

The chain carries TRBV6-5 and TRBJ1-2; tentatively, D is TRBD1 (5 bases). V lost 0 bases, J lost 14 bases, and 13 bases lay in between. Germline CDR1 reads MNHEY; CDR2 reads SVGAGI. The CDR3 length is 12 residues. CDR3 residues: CASSYSRGALTF. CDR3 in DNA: TGTGCCAGCAGTTACTCTCGAGGGGCGCTTACCTTC.